The 19 T cell receptor beta chains presented below share a single source sample, sequenced in a study of beta chain features in type 1 diabetes. All of the isolated RNA was reverse transcribed, so expressed TCRB transcripts were sequenced. Here immunoSEQ multiplex PCR was the method, and the copy in TCRdb shows in-frame clones only, minus some. The profile shows around 500,000 clones, about 30% of them singletons. Sequenced sample: naive CD4+ T cells from blood. The receptors were gathered from a man aged 18 to 29 in good health.

The count of this clone is one. V usage is TRBV6-5 and J usage is TRBJ2-3; TRBD2 might be the D (6 bases). Between the trimmed V and J ends, which lost 0 bases and 0 bases, there was a span of 10 bases. The CDR3 runs 16 residues. Germline V gene sequence: CDR1 MNHEY, CDR2 SVGAGI. This chain's CDR3 is CASSYSLAVSTDTQYF. DNA for the CDR3: TGTGCCAGCAGTTACTCATTAGCGGTTAGCACAGATACGCAGTATTTT.

The chain joins TRBV14 to TRBJ2-7; 7 bases fit TRBD1. Looked up from germline, CDR1 is SGHDN and CDR2 is FVKESK. The V segment lost 0 bases and the J segment 0 bases; nucleotides outside the gene matches: 5. The CDR3 totals 16 residues. This CDR3 reads CASSQEFGTASYEQYF. CDR3 nucleotides: TGTGCCAGCAGCCAAGAATTCGGGACAGCCTCCTACGAGCAGTACTTC.

The sample holds a few counts of this clone. The rearrangement uses TRBV7-9 and TRBJ2-7; D not resolved. The CDR3 has 11 residues. Germline values: CDR1 SEHNR, CDR2 FQNEAQ (reference sequence). V shed 8 bases and J shed 4 bases, with 9 bases lying between them. CDR3 sequence: CASQWGYEQYF. The DNA for the CDR3 is TGTGCCAGCCAATGGGGTTACGAGCAGTACTTC.

The genes are TRBV30 and TRBJ2-6; D not resolved. The CDR3 length is 16 residues. V lost 6 bases and J 0 bases, leaving 15 bases between the germline ends. Germline V gene lookup returns CDR1 GTSNPN and CDR2 SVGIG (reference sequence). CDR3 in amino acids: CACNNYGSSGANVLTF. CDR3 nucleotides: TGTGCCTGCAATAACTATGGTAGCTCTGGGGCCAACGTCCTGACTTTC.

V gene TRBV29-1 combines with J gene TRBJ2-7, with 8 bases matching TRBD1. Germline CDR1 SQVTM, CDR2 ANQGSEA. The CDR3 spans 14 residues. V lost 3 bases and J lost 5; bases outside the gene matches: 9. In DNA form, the CDR3 reads TGCAGCGTTGACCCTGGACAGGGAGTAGACGAGCAGTACTTC. Translating gives CSVDPGQGVDEQYF.

V gene TRBV5-6 combines with J gene TRBJ2-1; D is possibly TRBD2 (5 bases). Trimming cost V 0 bases and J 8 bases, with 9 bases left between them. There are 13 residues in the CDR3. CDR1 is SGHDT and CDR2 is YYEEEE in the germline V gene. The DNA of the CDR3 is TGTGCCAGCAGCTTGGTAGCGTTCCATGAGCAGTTCTTC. This encodes CASSLVAFHEQFF.

The CDR3 reads CASSVAQGPSRETQYF. The DNA for the CDR3 is TGTGCCAGCAGCGTAGCACAGGGGCCCTCCAGGGAGACCCAGTACTTC. V gene TRBV9 combines with J gene TRBJ2-5; 7 bases match TRBD1. J was trimmed by 5 bases and V by 0 bases; bases with no gene match: 10. The CDR3 contains 16 residues. Germline CDR1 is SGDLS and CDR2 is YYNGEE.

This clone was seen ten or more times. V and J are TRBV29-1 and TRBJ2-7; 8 nucleotides agree with TRBD2. The CDR3 contains 13 residues. The ends lost 4 bases at V and 2 bases at J; junction bases unmatched: 4. CDR1 and CDR2 from the germline V gene are SQVTM and ANQGSEA. CDR3 protein: CSVGAGVTYEQYF. For the CDR3, the DNA is TGCAGCGTTGGAGCGGGAGTCACCTACGAGCAGTACTTC.

The rearrangement links TRBV9 to TRBJ2-1, with unresolved D. V was pared by 0 bases and J by 12 bases, with 7 bases between. This CDR3 is built from 11 residues. The germline gives CDR1 SGDLS, CDR2 YYNGEE. CDR3 nucleotide sequence: TGTGCCAGCAGCGTAGACTGGGTGCAGTTCTTC. It yields the protein CASSVDWVQFF.

This clone showed up just a few times. This chain connects TRBV7-6 to TRBJ2-3; unclear D gene. Germline-derived CDR1 and CDR2 are SGHVS and FNYEAQ. This CDR3 is built from 11 residues. The germline V and J ends were trimmed by 0 bases and 5 bases, with 0 bases remaining between them. The CDR3 protein is CASSLADTQYF. For the CDR3, the DNA is TGTGCCAGCAGCTTAGCAGATACGCAGTATTTT.

This sequence joins TRBV30 and TRBJ2-3; TRBD2 matches at 9 bases. CDR3 length equals 17 residues. Germline CDR1 and CDR2: GTSNPN and SVGIG (reference sequence). Unmatched junction bases numbered 17, after V lost 4 bases and J lost 6 bases. As DNA, the CDR3 is TGTGCCTGGAATAAACAGACCTTAGCGGGAGATGGGGATACGCAGTATTTT. It encodes CAWNKQTLAGDGDTQYF.

This clone turned up a few times. The rearrangement joins TRBV27 to TRBJ2-7; D not certain. The CDR3 is 12 amino acids. CDR1 is MNHEY, CDR2 SMNVEV, per germline (reference sequence). V gave up 9 bases and J gave up 3 bases, with 12 bases separating them. CDR3 sequence: CASGLWGYEQYF. CDR3 nucleotides: TGTGCCAGTGGGTTATGGGGCTACGAGCAGTACTTC.

The chain recombines TRBV6-6 with TRBJ2-4; D call uncertain. The ends were cut back, 6 bases at V and 0 bases at J, with 6 bases in the middle. The CDR3 is 13 amino acids. The germline gives CDR1 MNHNY, CDR2 SVGAGI (reference sequence). This CDR3 reads CASSRLAKNIQYF. The CDR3 coding sequence is TGTGCCAGCAGCCGATTAGCCAAAAACATTCAGTACTTC.

This chain uses TRBV7-9 with TRBJ2-5; either TRBD1 or TRBD2 may supply D (5 bases each). The V and J ends lost 5 bases and 4 bases respectively, with 11 bases between them. This CDR3 comprises 13 residues. The V gene's germline CDR1 is SEHNR and CDR2 FQNEAQ (reference sequence). In DNA form, the CDR3 reads TGTGCCAGCAGCCTCACCGGGGCAGAGACCCAGTACTTC. Protein: CASSLTGAETQYF.

This clone was found a few times. This chain uses TRBV12-5 with TRBJ2-5; D is tentatively TRBD1 or TRBD2 (5 bases each). Germline loops: CDR1 LGHNT, CDR2 FRNRAP. CDR3 length equals 15 residues. The ends were cut back, 7 bases at V and 5 bases at J, with 20 bases in the middle. The CDR3 region has the DNA TGTGCTAGTGCCATGGGGACGGGGCAGCCCGAGACCCAGTACTTC. It is translated as CASAMGTGQPETQYF.

This clone was observed a handful of times. The chain joins TRBV30 to TRBJ1-5, with a tentative D call TRBD1 (6 bases). The CDR3 length is 17 residues. Trimming removed 0 bases at V and 2 bases at J, with 17 bases between. From germline, CDR1 is GTSNPN and CDR2 SVGIG (reference sequence). The CDR3, as DNA: TGTGCCTGGAGTGTATCTGCAGGGGAAAAGGGCAATCAGCCCCAGCATTTT. This translates into CAWSVSAGEKGNQPQHF.

This clone was seen a handful of times. The chain has TRBV5-1 and TRBJ2-7; D unresolved. V was pared by 4 bases and J by 4 bases, with 12 bases between. The CDR3 has 13 residues. Germline V CDR1 and CDR2: SGHRS, YFSETQ. The DNA for the CDR3 is TGCGCCAGCAGCCCTCGGGCTTCGTACGAGCAGTACTTC. It specifies CASSPRASYEQYF.

The chain couples TRBV30 to TRBJ2-2; no firm D call. V lost 2 bases and J lost 0, with 13 bases in between. CDR3 size: 16 residues. Germline values: CDR1 GTSNPN, CDR2 SVGIG (reference sequence). The CDR3 spells CAWSQRRAANTGELFF. For the CDR3, the DNA is TGTGCCTGGAGTCAACGAAGGGCCGCGAACACCGGGGAGCTGTTTTTT.

In this sample, this clone turned up a few times. The rearrangement links TRBV27 to TRBJ1-5; 8 positions match TRBD1. Per germline, CDR1 MNHEY and CDR2 SMNVEV (reference sequence). The CDR3 length is 14 residues. V shed 8 bases and J 5 bases; nucleotides not matched to a gene: 8. CDR3 in amino acids: CASWSAGGYQPQHF. CDR3 DNA sequence: TGTGCCAGCTGGTCCGCAGGGGGCTATCAGCCCCAGCATTTT.